This T cell receptor (beta chain) was obtained from a study of cytomegalovirus exposure and HLA in healthy donors. Points from the study as a whole: A later analysis reportedly identified an Asian-associated ancestry cluster as carrying fewer N-insertions than the roughly 670-donor mean. Researchers catalogued over 150 TCR beta chains as cytomegalovirus-associated.

With 60 Vbeta and 13 Jbeta primers, the PCR was carried out. Clones were sequenced by immunoSEQ multiplex PCR, and TCRdb holds only the in-frame ones, with some missing. The sample lists around 150,000 clones; around 77% were seen once. Points on this clone: What it binds is not known.

Sequencing was carried out using PBMCs. The receptor was derived from a man aged 30-40 years in good health and CMV-seronegative.

CDR3 in amino acids: CAWSDSGLTDTQYF. As DNA, the CDR3 is TGTGCCTGGAGCGATAGCGGCCTCACAGATACGCAGTATTTT. The chain combines TRBV30 with TRBJ2-3; D might be TRBD2 (6 bases). The V gene's germline CDR1 is GTSNPN and CDR2 SVGIG (reference sequence). The CDR3 has 14 amino acids. The V gene lost 3 bases and the J gene lost 2 bases, with 12 bases spanning the gap.